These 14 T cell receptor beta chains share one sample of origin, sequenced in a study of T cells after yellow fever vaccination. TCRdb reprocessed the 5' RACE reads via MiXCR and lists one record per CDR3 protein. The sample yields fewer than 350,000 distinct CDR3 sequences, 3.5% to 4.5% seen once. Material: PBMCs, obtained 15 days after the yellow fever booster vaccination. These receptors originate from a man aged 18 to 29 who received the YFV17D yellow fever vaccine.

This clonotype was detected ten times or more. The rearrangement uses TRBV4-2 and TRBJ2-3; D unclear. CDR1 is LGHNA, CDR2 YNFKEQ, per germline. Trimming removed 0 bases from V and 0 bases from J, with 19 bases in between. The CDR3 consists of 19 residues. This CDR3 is CASSQDNIRAQMSTDTQYF. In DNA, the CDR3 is TGTGCCAGCAGCCAAGATAATATCCGGGCCCAAATGAGCACAGATACGCAGTATTTT.

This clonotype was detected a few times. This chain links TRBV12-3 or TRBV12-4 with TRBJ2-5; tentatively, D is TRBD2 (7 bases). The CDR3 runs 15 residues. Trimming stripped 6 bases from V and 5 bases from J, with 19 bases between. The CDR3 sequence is CASSRDGGPGETQYF. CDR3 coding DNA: TGTGCCAGCAGCCGAGACGGGGGGCCGGGGGAGACCCAGTACTTC.

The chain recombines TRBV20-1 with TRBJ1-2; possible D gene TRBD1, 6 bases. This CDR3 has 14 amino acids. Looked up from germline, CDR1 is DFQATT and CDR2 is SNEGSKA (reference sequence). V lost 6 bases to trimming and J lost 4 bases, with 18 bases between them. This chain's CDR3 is CSAPSRGWGYGYTF. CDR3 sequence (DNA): TGCAGTGCCCCCTCCAGGGGATGGGGCTATGGCTACACCTTC.

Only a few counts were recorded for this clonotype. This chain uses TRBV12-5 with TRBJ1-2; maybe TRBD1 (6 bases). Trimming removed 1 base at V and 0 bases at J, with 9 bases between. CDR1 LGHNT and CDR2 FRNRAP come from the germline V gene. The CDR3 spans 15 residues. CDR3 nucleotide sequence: TGTGCTAGTGGTTTGGCCGGGGGGCCTAACTATGGCTACACCTTC. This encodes CASGLAGGPNYGYTF.

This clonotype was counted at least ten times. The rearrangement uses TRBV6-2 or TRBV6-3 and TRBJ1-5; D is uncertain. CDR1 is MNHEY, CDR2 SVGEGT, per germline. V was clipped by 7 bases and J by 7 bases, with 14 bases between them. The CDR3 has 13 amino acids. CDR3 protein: CASKVAARQPQHF. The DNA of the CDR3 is TGTGCCAGCAAGGTCGCGGCCCGGCAGCCCCAGCATTTT.

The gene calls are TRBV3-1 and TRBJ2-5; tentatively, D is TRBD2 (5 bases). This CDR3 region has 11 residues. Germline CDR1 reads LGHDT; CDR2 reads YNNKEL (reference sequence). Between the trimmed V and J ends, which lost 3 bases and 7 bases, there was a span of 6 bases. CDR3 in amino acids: CASSHGGTQYF. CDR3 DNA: TGTGCCAGCAGCCACGGAGGGACCCAGTACTTC.

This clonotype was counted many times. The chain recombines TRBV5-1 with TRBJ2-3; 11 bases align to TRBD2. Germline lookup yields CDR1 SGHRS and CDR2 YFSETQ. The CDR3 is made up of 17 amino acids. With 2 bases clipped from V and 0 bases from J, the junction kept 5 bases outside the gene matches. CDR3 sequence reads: CASSFGTSGGSTDTQYF. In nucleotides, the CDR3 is TGCGCCAGCAGCTTCGGGACTAGCGGAGGTAGCACAGATACGCAGTATTTT.

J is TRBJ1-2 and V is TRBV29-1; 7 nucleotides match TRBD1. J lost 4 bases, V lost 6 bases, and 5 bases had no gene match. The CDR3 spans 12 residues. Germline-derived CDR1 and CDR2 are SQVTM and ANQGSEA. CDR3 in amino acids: CSVGGQFYGYTF. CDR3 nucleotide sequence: TGCAGCGTCGGGGGACAGTTCTATGGCTACACCTTC.

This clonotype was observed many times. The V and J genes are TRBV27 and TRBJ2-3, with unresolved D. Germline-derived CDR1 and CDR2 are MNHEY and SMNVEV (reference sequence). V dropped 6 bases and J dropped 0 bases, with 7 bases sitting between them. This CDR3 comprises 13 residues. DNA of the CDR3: TGTGCCAGCAGACGAACTAGCACAGATACGCAGTATTTT. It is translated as CASRRTSTDTQYF.

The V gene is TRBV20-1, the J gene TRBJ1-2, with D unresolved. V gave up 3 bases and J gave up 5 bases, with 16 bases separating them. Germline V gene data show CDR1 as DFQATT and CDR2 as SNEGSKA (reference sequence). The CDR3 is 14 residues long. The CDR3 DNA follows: TGCAGTGCTAGGCGGCAGGCAACACGATATGGCTACACCTTC. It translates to CSARRQATRYGYTF.

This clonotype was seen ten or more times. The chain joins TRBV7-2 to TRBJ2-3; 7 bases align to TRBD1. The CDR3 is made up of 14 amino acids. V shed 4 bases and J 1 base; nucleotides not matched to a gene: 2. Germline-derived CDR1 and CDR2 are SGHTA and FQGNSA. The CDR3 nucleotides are TGTGCCAGCAGCTCAGGGACAGGCACAGATACGCAGTATTTT. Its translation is CASSSGTGTDTQYF.

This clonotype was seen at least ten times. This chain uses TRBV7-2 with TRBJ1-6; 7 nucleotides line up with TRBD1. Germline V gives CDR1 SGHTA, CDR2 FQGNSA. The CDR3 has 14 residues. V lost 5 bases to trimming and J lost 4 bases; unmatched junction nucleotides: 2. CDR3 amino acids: CASSRGQYNSPLHF. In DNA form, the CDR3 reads TGTGCCAGCAGCCGGGGACAGTATAATTCACCCCTCCACTTT.

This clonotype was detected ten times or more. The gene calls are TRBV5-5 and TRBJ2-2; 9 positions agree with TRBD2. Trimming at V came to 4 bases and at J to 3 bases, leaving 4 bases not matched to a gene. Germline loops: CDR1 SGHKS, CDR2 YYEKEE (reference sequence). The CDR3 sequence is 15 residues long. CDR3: CASSLTSGYTGELFF. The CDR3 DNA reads TGTGCCAGCAGCCTGACTAGCGGTTACACCGGGGAGCTGTTTTTT.

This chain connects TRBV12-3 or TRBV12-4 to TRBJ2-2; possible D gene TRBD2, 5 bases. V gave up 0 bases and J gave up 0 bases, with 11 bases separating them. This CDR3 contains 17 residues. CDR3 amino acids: CASSLAGGHSNTGELFF. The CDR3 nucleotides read TGTGCCAGCAGTTTAGCAGGAGGTCACTCGAACACCGGGGAGCTGTTTTTT.